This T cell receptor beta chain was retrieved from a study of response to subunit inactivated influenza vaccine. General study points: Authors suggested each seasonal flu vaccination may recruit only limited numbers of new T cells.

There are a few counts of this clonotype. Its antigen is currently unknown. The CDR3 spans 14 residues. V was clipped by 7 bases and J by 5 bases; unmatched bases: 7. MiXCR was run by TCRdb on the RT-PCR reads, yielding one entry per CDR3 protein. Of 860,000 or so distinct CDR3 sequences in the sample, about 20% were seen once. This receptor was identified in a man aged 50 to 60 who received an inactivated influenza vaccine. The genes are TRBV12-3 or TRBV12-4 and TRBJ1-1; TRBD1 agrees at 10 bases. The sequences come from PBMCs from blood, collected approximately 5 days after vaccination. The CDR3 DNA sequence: TGTGCCAGCATTATTGACAGGGGGCTTACTGAAGCTTTCTTT. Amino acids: CASIIDRGLTEAFF.